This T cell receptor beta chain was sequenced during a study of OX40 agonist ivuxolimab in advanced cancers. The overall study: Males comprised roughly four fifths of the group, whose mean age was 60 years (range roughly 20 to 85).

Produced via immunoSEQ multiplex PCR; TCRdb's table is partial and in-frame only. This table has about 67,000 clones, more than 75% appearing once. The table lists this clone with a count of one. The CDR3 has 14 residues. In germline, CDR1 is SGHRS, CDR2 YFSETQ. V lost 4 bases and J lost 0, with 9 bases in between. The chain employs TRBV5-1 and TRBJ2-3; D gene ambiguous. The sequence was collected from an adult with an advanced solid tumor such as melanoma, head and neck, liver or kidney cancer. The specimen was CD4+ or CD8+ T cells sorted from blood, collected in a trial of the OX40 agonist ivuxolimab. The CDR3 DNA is TGCGCCAGCAGCCTCGGAGTTAGCACAGATACGCAGTATTTT. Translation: CASSLGVSTDTQYF.